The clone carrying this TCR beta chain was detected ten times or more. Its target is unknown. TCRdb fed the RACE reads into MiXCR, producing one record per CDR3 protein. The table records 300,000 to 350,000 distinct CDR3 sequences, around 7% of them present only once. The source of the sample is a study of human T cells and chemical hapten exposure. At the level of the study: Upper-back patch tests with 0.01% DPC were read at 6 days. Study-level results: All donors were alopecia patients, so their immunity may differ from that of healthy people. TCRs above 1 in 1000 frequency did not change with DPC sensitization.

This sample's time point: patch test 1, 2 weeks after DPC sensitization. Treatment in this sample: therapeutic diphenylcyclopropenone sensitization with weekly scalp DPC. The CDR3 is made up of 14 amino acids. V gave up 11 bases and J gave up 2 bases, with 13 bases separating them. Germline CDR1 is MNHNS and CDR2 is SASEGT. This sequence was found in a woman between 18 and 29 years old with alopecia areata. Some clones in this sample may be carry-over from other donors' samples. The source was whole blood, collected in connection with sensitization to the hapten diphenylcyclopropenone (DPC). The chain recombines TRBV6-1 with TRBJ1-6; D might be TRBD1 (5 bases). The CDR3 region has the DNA TGTGCCCACCGGGGCCCGCCCTATAATTCACCCCTCCACTTT. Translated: CAHRGPPYNSPLHF.